This T cell receptor (beta chain) was captured by sequencing in a study of human T cells and chemical hapten exposure. About the study: All patients underwent weekly scalp dosing with diphenylcyclopropenone for the full roughly 25-week study.

Note on this clonotype: Its antigen is unknown.

Each CDR3 protein gets one entry after TCRdb re-called the RACE reads with MiXCR. The table shows tens of thousands of distinct CDR3 sequences, with 6% to 9% occurring only once. Time point given: patch test 1, 2 weeks after DPC sensitization. Treatment meaning: therapeutic diphenylcyclopropenone sensitization with weekly scalp DPC. Study conclusions and caveats: Compared with pre-sensitization or healthy control sets, expanded TCRs clustered more. TCRs exceeding 1 in 1000 frequency stayed unchanged with DPC sensitization.

This CDR3 is built from 16 residues. Germline values: CDR1 MNHNY, CDR2 SVGAGI (reference sequence). Trimming left V 4 bases short and J 5 bases short, with 21 bases between. The rearrangement joins TRBV6-6 to TRBJ2-7; perhaps TRBD1 as D (6 bases). The material sequenced was whole blood, taken in connection with sensitization to the hapten diphenylcyclopropenone (DPC). This receptor was taken from a woman aged 25 to 39 with alopecia areata. Some clones in this sample may be carry-over from other donors' samples. DNA of the CDR3: TGTGCCAGCAGTTGGGGACATCCCCCGGGGTCCGACGAGCAGTACTTC. Translating it yields CASSWGHPPGSDEQYF.